These T cell receptor beta chains were read from a single sample in a study of shared clonotypes between healthy human individuals. TCRdb keeps only in-frame clones here, not all; method: immunoSEQ multiplex PCR. This sample yields about 2.1 million clones, of which around 93% are seen a single time; more than 1.5% belongs to the top ten. What was sequenced was naive CD8+ T cells from PBMCs. These TCRs come from a young man in good health. Some clones in this sample may be carry-over from other donors' samples. CDR3s include the opening cysteine and the closing phenylalanine or tryptophan. D genes are given only for firm matches. Clone size is not always given. Where it is, it says once, few, many or a class for expanded clones.

TRBV6-6	.	.	15	TRBJ2-3	CASSQGETSTDTQYF	TGTGCCAGCAGCCAGGGAGAAACTAGCACAGATACGCAGTATTTT
TRBV6-6	.	.	13	TRBJ2-7	CASSPHLKYEQYF	TGTGCCAGCAGTCCACACCTTAAATACGAGCAGTACTTC
TRBV2	TRBD2	.	13	TRBJ2-7	CASSELAGYEQYF	TGTGCCAGCAGTGAACTAGCGGGCTACGAGCAGTACTTC
TRBV7-9	.	.	13	TRBJ2-4	CASSYDSLNIQYF	TGTGCCAGCAGTTATGACTCCCTCAACATTCAGTACTTC
TRBV30	.	.	12	TRBJ2-1	CAGAVSYNEQFF	TGTGCCGGAGCAGTCTCCTACAATGAGCAGTTCTTC
TRBV2	.	.	16	TRBJ2-3	CASSSFDREDTDTQYF	TGTGCCAGCAGTTCCTTTGACAGGGAGGACACAGATACGCAGTATTTT
TRBV5-1	TRBD2	.	18	TRBJ2-2	CASSGGLAGAPNTGELFF	TGCGCCAGCAGTGGTGGACTAGCGGGAGCGCCGAACACCGGGGAGCTGTTTTTT
TRBV7-9	.	once	14	TRBJ2-3	CASSFGVIQDTQYF	TGTGCCAGCAGCTTTGGTGTAATTCAAGATACGCAGTATTTT
TRBV11-1	.	.	14	TRBJ1-1	CASSLGRAGTEAFF	TGTGCCAGCAGCTTAGGCAGGGCGGGCACTGAAGCTTTCTTT
TRBV11-2	.	.	16	TRBJ1-5	CASSFQGAGGNQPQHF	TGTGCCAGCAGCTTCCAAGGGGCCGGGGGCAATCAGCCCCAGCATTTT
TRBV10-1	TRBD1	.	14	TRBJ2-7	CASSVDRDDDEQYF	TGCGCCAGCAGTGTTGACAGGGATGACGACGAGCAGTACTTC
TRBV2	TRBD1	.	9	TRBJ1-1	CAHTGGAFF	TGTGCCCATACAGGGGGAGCTTTCTTT
TRBV27	.	once	15	TRBJ2-1	CASSLSGALYNEQFF	TGTGCCAGCAGTTTATCTGGGGCCCTATACAATGAGCAGTTCTTC
TRBV7-8	.	.	16	TRBJ1-5	CASSPRGEYSNQPQHF	TGTGCCAGCAGCCCGCGTGGGGAGTATAGCAATCAGCCCCAGCATTTT
TRBV14	.	.	15	TRBJ1-2	CASSQTLTANYGYTF	TGTGCCAGCAGCCAAACACTAACAGCTAACTATGGCTACACCTTC
TRBV6-5	.	.	14	TRBJ1-1	CASNPLEVNTEAFF	TGTGCCAGCAACCCTCTTGAAGTGAACACTGAAGCTTTCTTT
TRBV29-1	.	once	13	TRBJ2-7	CSVVSRGAYEQYF	TGCAGCGTTGTATCCCGTGGAGCCTACGAGCAGTACTTC
TRBV13	TRBD1	.	14	TRBJ1-2	CASSTTGTGKGYTF	TGTGCCAGCAGCACCACCGGGACAGGGAAAGGCTACACCTTC
TRBV28	TRBD1	.	15	TRBJ2-7	CASSPTGGLEGEQYF	TGTGCCAGCAGTCCGACAGGGGGCCTTGAAGGTGAGCAGTACTTC
TRBV19	.	.	13	TRBJ2-7	CASREQGFYEQYF	TGTGCCAGTCGGGAGCAGGGGTTCTACGAGCAGTACTTC
TRBV4-2	.	.	17	TRBJ2-7	CASSQVRRDNASYEQYF	TGTGCCAGCAGCCAAGTGAGGCGGGACAATGCCTCCTACGAGCAGTACTTC
TRBV27	TRBD2	once	14	TRBJ2-7	CASSLGLPPREQYF	TGTGCCAGCAGTTTGGGACTACCCCCGCGCGAGCAGTACTTC
TRBV19	.	once	12	TRBJ1-1	CASSKVRGEAFF	TGTGCCAGTAGTAAGGTGAGGGGTGAAGCTTTCTTT
TRBV2	.	.	11	TRBJ2-7	CASPRGNEQYF	TGTGCCAGCCCAAGGGGCAACGAGCAGTACTTC
TRBV7-9	.	.	13	TRBJ2-7	CASSLADSYEQYF	TGTGCCAGCAGCTTAGCAGACAGTTACGAGCAGTACTTC
TRBV27	TRBD2	.	16	TRBJ2-5	CASSSRLAGVRETQYF	TGTGCCAGCAGTTCCAGACTAGCGGGAGTACGAGAGACCCAGTACTTC
TRBV7-9	TRBD2	.	16	TRBJ2-2	CASSPLEREWTGELFF	TGTGCCAGCAGCCCCCTGGAGCGGGAGTGGACCGGGGAGCTGTTTTTT
TRBV7-9	TRBD1	.	16	TRBJ2-7	CASSPSSGTGTYEQYF	TGTGCCAGCAGCCCCTCCTCCGGGACAGGGACCTACGAGCAGTACTTC
TRBV6-1	.	.	14	TRBJ2-7	CASSGRDSSYEQYF	TGTGCCAGCAGTGGGCGGGACTCCTCCTACGAGCAGTACTTC
TRBV5-1	.	.	14	TRBJ2-1	CASSLARGWDEQFF	TGCGCCAGCAGCTTGGCCCGGGGCTGGGATGAGCAGTTCTTC
TRBV27	.	.	16	TRBJ2-2	CASSPPRHRNTGELFF	TGTGCCAGCAGTCCGCCCAGACACCGAAACACCGGGGAGCTGTTTTTT
TRBV27	TRBD2	.	13	TRBJ2-7	CASSPGLATEQYF	TGTGCCAGCAGCCCTGGACTAGCCACCGAGCAGTACTTC
TRBV2	.	few	14	TRBJ1-2	CASSALSPVEGYTF	TGTGCCAGCAGCGCTCTATCACCGGTGGAAGGCTACACCTTC
TRBV7-9	.	.	13	TRBJ1-3	CANRGPAGNTIYF	TGTGCCAACCGGGGTCCGGCTGGAAACACCATATATTTT
TRBV5-4	.	.	15	TRBJ1-2	CASRTHRGSNYGYTF	TGTGCCAGCAGAACCCATCGGGGGTCTAACTATGGCTACACCTTC
TRBV11-2	.	.	15	TRBJ1-1	CASSLGGQGWTEAFF	TGTGCCAGCAGCTTAGGGGGCCAGGGGTGGACTGAAGCTTTCTTT
TRBV28	TRBD2	.	16	TRBJ2-5	CASSFPSGYPQETQYF	TGTGCCAGCAGTTTCCCTAGCGGATACCCCCAAGAGACCCAGTACTTC
TRBV7-9	.	.	16	TRBJ1-4	CASSSRQDLTNEKLFF	TGTGCCAGCAGCTCTCGACAGGACTTAACTAATGAAAAACTGTTTTTT
TRBV19	TRBD1	.	16	TRBJ2-2	CASSIGTGWSTGELFF	TGTGCCAGTAGTATTGGGACAGGATGGTCGACCGGGGAGCTGTTTTTT
TRBV5-5	TRBD2	.	14	TRBJ2-7	CASSWTSGAYEQYF	TGTGCCAGCAGCTGGACTAGCGGTGCCTACGAGCAGTACTTC
TRBV7-6	TRBD1	.	14	TRBJ1-1	CASSLSGGRTEAFF	TGTGCCAGCAGCTTGTCAGGGGGCAGGACTGAAGCTTTCTTT
TRBV10-2	TRBD2	once	14	TRBJ2-7	CASRTSGRAYEQYF	TGCGCCAGCAGAACTAGCGGGAGGGCCTACGAGCAGTACTTC
TRBV19	TRBD1	.	11	TRBJ1-1	CAARGGPKAFF	TGTGCCGCCAGGGGGGGCCCCAAAGCTTTCTTT
TRBV27	TRBD1	.	16	TRBJ2-7	CASSPARGTITYEQYF	TGTGCCAGCAGTCCCGCCAGGGGGACGATTACCTACGAGCAGTACTTC
TRBV27	.	once	16	TRBJ2-3	CASSPWRAEDTDTQYF	TGTGCCAGCAGTCCCTGGCGGGCGGAGGACACAGATACGCAGTATTTT
TRBV2	.	.	18	TRBJ2-7	CASSEPGTTGSSSYEQYF	TGTGCCAGCAGTGAACCCGGAACGACAGGTTCGAGCTCCTACGAGCAGTACTTC
TRBV28	.	.	14	TRBJ2-3	CASSSAGPTDTQYF	TGTGCCAGCAGTAGCGCAGGACCCACAGATACGCAGTATTTT
TRBV27	.	once	12	TRBJ2-1	CASSFGQNEQFF	TGTGCCAGCAGTTTCGGTCAGAATGAGCAGTTCTTC
TRBV18	TRBD1	.	15	TRBJ2-7	CASSTDRDLGDEQYF	TGTGCCAGCTCAACGGACAGGGATTTAGGTGACGAGCAGTACTTC
TRBV27	.	.	16	TRBJ2-3	CASSLLGEWGTDTQYF	TGTGCCAGCAGTTTATTGGGGGAGTGGGGCACAGATACGCAGTATTTT
TRBV7-9	.	.	15	TRBJ2-7	CASSTRASSFYEQYF	TGTGCCAGCAGTACTCGGGCTAGCAGTTTCTACGAGCAGTACTTC
TRBV7-9	.	.	17	TRBJ1-1	CASSLPYRRAPNTEAFF	TGTGCCAGCAGCTTACCTTACCGCAGGGCCCCGAACACTGAAGCTTTCTTT
TRBV5-1	TRBD1	.	14	TRBJ2-7	CASSPRDSVVEQYF	TGCGCCAGCAGCCCCCGGGACAGTGTCGTCGAGCAGTACTTC
TRBV7-9	.	.	16	TRBJ1-3	CASSLALGGSGNTIYF	TGTGCCAGCAGCTTAGCGCTCGGGGGCTCTGGAAACACCATATATTTT
TRBV10-3	.	.	16	TRBJ1-1	CAISAGLTGMNTEAFF	TGTGCCATCAGTGCCGGACTTACGGGGATGAACACTGAAGCTTTCTTT
TRBV28	.	.	12	TRBJ1-3	CASSPSGNTIYF	TGTGCCAGCAGCCCCTCTGGAAACACCATATATTTT
TRBV11-2	.	once	12	TRBJ1-2	CASSLLPGGYTF	TGTGCCAGCAGCTTACTCCCCGGGGGCTACACCTTC
TRBV7-9	.	.	15	TRBJ1-1	CASSSPARGGPEAFF	TGTGCCAGCAGCTCCCCCGCGAGGGGTGGCCCTGAAGCTTTCTTT
TRBV5-1	TRBD1	.	16	TRBJ2-7	CASSLGPWTGDYEQYF	TGCGCCAGCAGCTTGGGGCCCTGGACAGGGGACTACGAGCAGTACTTC